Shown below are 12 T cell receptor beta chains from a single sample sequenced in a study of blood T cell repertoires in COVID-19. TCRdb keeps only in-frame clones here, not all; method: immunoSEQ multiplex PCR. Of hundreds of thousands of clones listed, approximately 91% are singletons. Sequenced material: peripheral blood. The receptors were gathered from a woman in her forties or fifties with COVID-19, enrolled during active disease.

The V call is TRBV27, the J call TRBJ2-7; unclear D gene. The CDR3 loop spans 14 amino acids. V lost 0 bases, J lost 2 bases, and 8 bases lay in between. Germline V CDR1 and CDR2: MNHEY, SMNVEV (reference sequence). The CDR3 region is CASSLSRATYEQYF. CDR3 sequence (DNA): TGTGCCAGCAGTTTATCGAGAGCGACCTACGAGCAGTACTTC.

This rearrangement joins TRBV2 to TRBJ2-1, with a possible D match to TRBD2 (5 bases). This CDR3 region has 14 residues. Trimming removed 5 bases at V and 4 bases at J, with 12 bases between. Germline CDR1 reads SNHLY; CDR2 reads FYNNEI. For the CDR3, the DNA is TGTGCCAGCAGTACTGGACTGGGGTACAATGAGCAGTTCTTC. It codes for CASSTGLGYNEQFF.

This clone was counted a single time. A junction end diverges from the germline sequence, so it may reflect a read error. For the CDR3, the DNA is TGCCTCTCAGCAGGGCGAAGCGAGCAGTACTTC. Its translation is CLSAGRSEQYF. The rearrangement joins TRBV7-9 to TRBJ2-7; tentative D call: TRBD1 (5 bases). The V gene's germline CDR1 is SEHNR and CDR2 FQNEAQ (reference sequence). CDR3 size: 11 residues.

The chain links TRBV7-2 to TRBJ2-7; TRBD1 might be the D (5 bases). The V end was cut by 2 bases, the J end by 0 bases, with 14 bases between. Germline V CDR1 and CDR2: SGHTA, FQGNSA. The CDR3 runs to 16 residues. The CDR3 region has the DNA TGTGCCAGCAGCTTAATGGGTGGGGCGAGCTCCTACGAGCAGTACTTC. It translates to CASSLMGGASSYEQYF.

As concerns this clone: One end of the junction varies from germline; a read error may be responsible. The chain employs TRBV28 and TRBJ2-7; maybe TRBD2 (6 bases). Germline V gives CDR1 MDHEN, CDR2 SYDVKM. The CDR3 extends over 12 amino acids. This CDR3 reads CASSTPGGKKDF. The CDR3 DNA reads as TGTGCCAGCAGTACACCCGGAGGGAAGAAGGACTTC. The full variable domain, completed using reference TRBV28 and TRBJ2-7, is DVKVTQSSRYLVKRTGEKVFLECVQDMDHENMFWYRQDPGLGLRLIYFSYDVKMKEKGDIPEGYSVSREKKERFSLILESASTNQTSMYLCASSTPGGKKDFGPGTRLTVT.

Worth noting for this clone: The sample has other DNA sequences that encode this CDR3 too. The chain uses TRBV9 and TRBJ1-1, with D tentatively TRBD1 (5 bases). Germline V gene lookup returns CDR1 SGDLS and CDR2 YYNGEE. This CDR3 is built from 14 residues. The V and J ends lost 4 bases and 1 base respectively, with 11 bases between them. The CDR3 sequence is CASSPRGGNTEAFF. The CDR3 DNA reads TGTGCCAGCAGCCCCCGGGGGGGGAACACTGAAGCTTTCTTT. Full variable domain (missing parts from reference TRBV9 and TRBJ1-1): DSGVTQTPKHLITATGQRVTLRCSPRSGDLSVYWYQQSLDQGLQFLIQYYNGEERAKGNILERFSAQQFPDLHSELNLSSLELGDSALYFCASSPRGGNTEAFFGQGTRLTVV.

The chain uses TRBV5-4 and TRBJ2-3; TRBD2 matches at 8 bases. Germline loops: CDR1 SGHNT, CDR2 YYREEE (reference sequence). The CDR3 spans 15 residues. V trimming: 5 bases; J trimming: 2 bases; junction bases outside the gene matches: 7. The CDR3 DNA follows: TGTGCCAGCAGTAAGCAAGCGGGGGCCACAGATACGCAGTATTTT. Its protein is CASSKQAGATDTQYF.

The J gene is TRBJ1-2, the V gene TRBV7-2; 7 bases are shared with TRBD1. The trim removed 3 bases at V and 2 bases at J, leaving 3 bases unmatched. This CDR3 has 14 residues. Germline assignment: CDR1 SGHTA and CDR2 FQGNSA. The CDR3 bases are TGTGCCAGCAGCTTTTCAGGGGGGAACTATGGCTACACCTTC. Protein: CASSFSGGNYGYTF.

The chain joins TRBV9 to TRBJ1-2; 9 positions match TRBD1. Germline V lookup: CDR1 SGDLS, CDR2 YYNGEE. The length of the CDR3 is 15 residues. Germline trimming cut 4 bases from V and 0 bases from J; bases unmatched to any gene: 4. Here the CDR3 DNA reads TGTGCCAGCAGCTGGGACAGGGCCTCTAACTATGGCTACACCTTC. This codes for CASSWDRASNYGYTF. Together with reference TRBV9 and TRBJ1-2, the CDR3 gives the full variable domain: DSGVTQTPKHLITATGQRVTLRCSPRSGDLSVYWYQQSLDQGLQFLIQYYNGEERAKGNILERFSAQQFPDLHSELNLSSLELGDSALYFCASSWDRASNYGYTFGSGTRLTVV.

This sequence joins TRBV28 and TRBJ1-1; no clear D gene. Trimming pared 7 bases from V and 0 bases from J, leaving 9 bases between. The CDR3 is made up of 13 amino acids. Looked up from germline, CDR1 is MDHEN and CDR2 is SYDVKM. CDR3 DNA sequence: TGTGCCAGCACCTCGGGAGTGAACACTGAAGCTTTCTTT. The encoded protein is CASTSGVNTEAFF.

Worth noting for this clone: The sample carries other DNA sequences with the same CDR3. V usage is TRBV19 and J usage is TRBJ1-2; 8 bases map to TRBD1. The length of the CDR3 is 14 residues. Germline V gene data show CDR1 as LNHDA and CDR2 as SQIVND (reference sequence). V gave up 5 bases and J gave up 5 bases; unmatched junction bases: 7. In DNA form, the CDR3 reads TGTGCCAGTAGTCTCGGACAGGGAGGATATGGCTACACCTTC. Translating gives CASSLGQGGYGYTF.

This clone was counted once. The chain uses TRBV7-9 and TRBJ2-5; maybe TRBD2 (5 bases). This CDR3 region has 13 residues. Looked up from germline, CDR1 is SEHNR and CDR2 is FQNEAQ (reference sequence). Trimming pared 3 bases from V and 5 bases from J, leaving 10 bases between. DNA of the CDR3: TGTGCCAGCAGCTTCGGAGGTGAGGAGACCCAGTACTTC. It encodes CASSFGGEETQYF.